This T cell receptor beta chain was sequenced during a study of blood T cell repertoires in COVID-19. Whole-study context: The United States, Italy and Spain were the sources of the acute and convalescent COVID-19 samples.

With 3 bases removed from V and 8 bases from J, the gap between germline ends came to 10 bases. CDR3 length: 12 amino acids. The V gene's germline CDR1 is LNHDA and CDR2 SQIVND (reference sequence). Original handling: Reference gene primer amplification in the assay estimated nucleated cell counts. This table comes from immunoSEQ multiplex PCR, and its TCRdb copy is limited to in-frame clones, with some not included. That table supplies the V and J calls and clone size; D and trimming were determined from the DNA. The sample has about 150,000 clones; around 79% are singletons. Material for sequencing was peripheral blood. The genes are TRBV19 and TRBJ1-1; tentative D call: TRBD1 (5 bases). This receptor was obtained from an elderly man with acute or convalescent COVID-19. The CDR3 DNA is TGTGCCAGTAGTATCCCCGACAGAGAAGCTTTCTTT. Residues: CASSIPDREAFF.